These T cell receptor beta chains were read from a single sample in a study of T cell responses to AZD1222 COVID-19 vaccine. The method was immunoSEQ multiplex PCR; TCRdb's version includes in-frame clones alone and lacks a portion of them. The table includes tens of thousands of clones, approximately 91% detected once. Material: peripheral blood, obtained 28 days after the second AZD1222 dose. All receptors come from an adult who received the AZD1222 COVID-19 vaccine. The CDR3 runs from the conserved cysteine through the conserved F or W. D genes are given only for firm matches. Some rows have no size entry. The others give once, few or many, or a class for an expanded clone.

D: .
length: 15
J: TRBJ2-7
size: .
V: TRBV5-5
DNA: TGTGCCAGCAGCTCTGAACAGGTGCGCTCCTACGAGCAGTACTTC
CDR3: CASSSEQVRSYEQYF

D: .
length: 13
J: TRBJ1-1
size: .
V: TRBV30
DNA: TGTGCCTGGCCCCGACAGGATAACACTGAAGCTTTCTTT
CDR3: CAWPRQDNTEAFF

D: .
length: 15
J: TRBJ1-4
size: .
V: TRBV7-9
DNA: TGTGCCAGCCGTACCGCAGGGTATTCTAATGAAAAACTGTTTTTT
CDR3: CASRTAGYSNEKLFF

D: TRBD1
length: 17
J: TRBJ2-7
size: .
V: TRBV5-1
DNA: TGCGCCAGCAGCTTGGATTTCCCGGGACAGGCCCCCTACGAGCAGTACTTC
CDR3: CASSLDFPGQAPYEQYF

D: .
length: 13
J: TRBJ1-5
size: .
V: TRBV12-3/TRBV12-4
DNA: TGTGCCAGCAGTTTTTCCCAGAATCAGCCCCAGCATTTT
CDR3: CASSFSQNQPQHF

D: .
length: 13
J: TRBJ1-2
size: .
V: TRBV5-1
DNA: TGCGCCAGCAGCTCGGACCTGAACTATGGCTACACCTTC
CDR3: CASSSDLNYGYTF

D: TRBD2
length: 16
J: TRBJ2-5
size: .
V: TRBV7-7
DNA: TGTGCCAGCAGTCGGACTAGCGGGGCGGGAGAAGAGACCCAGTACTTC
CDR3: CASSRTSGAGEETQYF

D: TRBD1
length: 16
J: TRBJ2-5
size: .
V: TRBV27
DNA: TGTGCCAGCAGTTTATCGGCAGGGGGCGTGGGTGAGACCCAGTACTTC
CDR3: CASSLSAGGVGETQYF

D: .
length: 12
J: TRBJ1-2
size: .
V: TRBV5-6
DNA: TGTGCCAGCAGCTTGGCGGGTTATGGCTACACCTTC
CDR3: CASSLAGYGYTF

D: .
length: 15
J: TRBJ2-2
size: few
V: TRBV5-5
DNA: TGTGCCAGCAGCTTTGGGGGAAGTCGGACCGGGGAGCTGTTTTTT
CDR3: CASSFGGSRTGELFF

D: TRBD1
length: 15
J: TRBJ1-2
size: .
V: TRBV7-2
DNA: TGTGCCAGCAGCTCCGAACAGGGGCTCGGCTATGGCTACACCTTC
CDR3: CASSSEQGLGYGYTF

D: .
length: 14
J: TRBJ1-1
size: .
V: TRBV19
DNA: TGTGCCAGTAGTACCACTACAGGGCCTACTGAAGCTTTCTTT
CDR3: CASSTTTGPTEAFF

D: TRBD1
length: 15
J: TRBJ1-2
size: .
V: TRBV7-2
DNA: TGTGCCAGCAGCTCCCCACGGCGGACAGGGGATGGCTACACCTTC
CDR3: CASSSPRRTGDGYTF

D: .
length: 14
J: TRBJ1-6
size: .
V: TRBV14
DNA: TGTGCCAGCAGCCTCGGACTGAGCAATTCACCCCTCCACTTT
CDR3: CASSLGLSNSPLHF

D: .
length: 14
J: TRBJ1-2
size: .
V: TRBV19
DNA: TGTGCCAGTAGTTTGGACACCTTTAACTATGGCTACACCTTC
CDR3: CASSLDTFNYGYTF

D: .
length: 13
J: TRBJ2-7
size: few
V: TRBV19
DNA: TGTGCCAGTAGTATAGCGGAGTCTTTTGGGCAGTACTTC
CDR3: CASSIAESFGQYF

D: .
length: 16
J: TRBJ1-1
size: .
V: TRBV3-1/TRBV3-2
DNA: TGTGCCAGCAGCCAATCGCAGACAGCAATGAACACTGAAGCTTTCTTT
CDR3: CASSQSQTAMNTEAFF

D: .
length: 13
J: TRBJ1-1
size: .
V: TRBV6-5
DNA: TGTGCCAGCAGCGCCGGGGATCATACTGAAGCTTTCTTT
CDR3: CASSAGDHTEAFF

D: TRBD2
length: 13
J: TRBJ2-3
size: .
V: TRBV19
DNA: TGTGCCACTGAGCGGGGGGGCACAGATACGCAGTATTTT
CDR3: CATERGGTDTQYF

D: TRBD1
length: 14
J: TRBJ2-1
size: medium-sized
V: TRBV7-9
DNA: TGTGCCAGCAGCTTAGGACAGGGTGGTACTGAGCAGTTCTTC
CDR3: CASSLGQGGTEQFF

D: .
length: 13
J: TRBJ2-5
size: .
V: TRBV29-1
DNA: TGCAGCGTAAGGACACTTCAGAGGGAGACCCAGTACTTC
CDR3: CSVRTLQRETQYF

D: TRBD2
length: 15
J: TRBJ2-7
size: .
V: TRBV19
DNA: TGTGCCAGTAGTCGGACTAGCGGGGGGGCGGAAGAGCAGTACTTC
CDR3: CASSRTSGGAEEQYF

D: .
length: 13
J: TRBJ2-7
size: few
V: TRBV7-9
DNA: TGTGCCAGCAGCTTAGGTGGTAGTAGCGAGCAGTACTTC
CDR3: CASSLGGSSEQYF

D: .
length: 12
J: TRBJ2-6
size: .
V: TRBV6-2/TRBV6-3
DNA: TGTGCCAGCAGTTACTCCGCCAACGTCCTGACTTTC
CDR3: CASSYSANVLTF

D: TRBD2
length: 17
J: TRBJ2-7
size: .
V: TRBV4-1
DNA: TGCGCCAGCAGCCAAGATCCCCCGGGGGGGAACTCCTACGAGCAGTACTTC
CDR3: CASSQDPPGGNSYEQYF

D: .
length: 13
J: TRBJ1-5
size: .
V: TRBV20-1
DNA: TGCAGTGCTAGTCGGCGATTCAATCAGCCCCAGCATTTT
CDR3: CSASRRFNQPQHF

D: .
length: 15
J: TRBJ1-2
size: .
V: TRBV2
DNA: TGTGCCAGCAGAGCCGGTACAGGGTTGGACTATGGCTACACCTTC
CDR3: CASRAGTGLDYGYTF

D: .
length: 17
J: TRBJ2-3
size: .
V: TRBV5-1
DNA: TGCGCCAGCAGCTTGGCCGTGGCTAGCGATTTCACAGATACGCAGTATTTT
CDR3: CASSLAVASDFTDTQYF

D: TRBD1
length: 15
J: TRBJ1-5
size: .
V: TRBV18
DNA: TGTGCCAGCTCAGCCTCGACAGGGGACCATCAGCCCCAGCATTTT
CDR3: CASSASTGDHQPQHF

D: TRBD1
length: 14
J: TRBJ1-1
size: .
V: TRBV7-3
DNA: TGTGCCAGCAGCCAAAGGGGGCGGGAGACTGAAGCTTTCTTT
CDR3: CASSQRGRETEAFF

D: TRBD1
length: 14
J: TRBJ1-1
size: .
V: TRBV5-1
DNA: TGCGCCAGCAGCTGGAAGGACAGGGGTACTGAAGCTTTCTTT
CDR3: CASSWKDRGTEAFF

D: .
length: 14
J: TRBJ1-4
size: .
V: TRBV2
DNA: TGTGCCAGCACCGAGGGTACGTCGTACGAAAAACTGTTTTTT
CDR3: CASTEGTSYEKLFF

D: .
length: 11
J: TRBJ1-4
size: once
V: TRBV30
DNA: TGTGCCTGGAGCGAACGGGAAAAACTGTTTTTT
CDR3: CAWSEREKLFF

D: .
length: 15
J: TRBJ2-5
size: .
V: TRBV6-1
DNA: TGTGCCAGCAGTGAAATGTCGGGGGTTCGAGAGACCCAGTACTTC
CDR3: CASSEMSGVRETQYF

D: TRBD1
length: 14
J: TRBJ2-1
size: once
V: TRBV6-5
DNA: TGTGCCAGCACCCGGGACAGGGGGTCGGGTGAGCAGTTCTTC
CDR3: CASTRDRGSGEQFF

D: .
length: 13
J: TRBJ2-1
size: few
V: TRBV27
DNA: TGTGCCAGCATGAGGGGGGTCTACAATGAGCAGTTCTTC
CDR3: CASMRGVYNEQFF

D: TRBD1
length: 18
J: TRBJ1-3
size: .
V: TRBV2
DNA: TGTGCCAGCAGTCGCCTAAGGACAGGGCTCTCCTCTGGAAACACCATATATTTT
CDR3: CASSRLRTGLSSGNTIYF

D: .
length: 12
J: TRBJ1-3
size: .
V: TRBV30
DNA: TGTGCCTGGACAGGGCCTGGAAACACCATATATTTT
CDR3: CAWTGPGNTIYF

D: TRBD2
length: 22
J: TRBJ2-2
size: .
V: TRBV5-1
DNA: TGCGCCAGCAGCCTGAACCGATGGACTAGCGGGAACGAAAGGGGAGACACCGGGGAGCTGTTTTTT
CDR3: CASSLNRWTSGNERGDTGELFF